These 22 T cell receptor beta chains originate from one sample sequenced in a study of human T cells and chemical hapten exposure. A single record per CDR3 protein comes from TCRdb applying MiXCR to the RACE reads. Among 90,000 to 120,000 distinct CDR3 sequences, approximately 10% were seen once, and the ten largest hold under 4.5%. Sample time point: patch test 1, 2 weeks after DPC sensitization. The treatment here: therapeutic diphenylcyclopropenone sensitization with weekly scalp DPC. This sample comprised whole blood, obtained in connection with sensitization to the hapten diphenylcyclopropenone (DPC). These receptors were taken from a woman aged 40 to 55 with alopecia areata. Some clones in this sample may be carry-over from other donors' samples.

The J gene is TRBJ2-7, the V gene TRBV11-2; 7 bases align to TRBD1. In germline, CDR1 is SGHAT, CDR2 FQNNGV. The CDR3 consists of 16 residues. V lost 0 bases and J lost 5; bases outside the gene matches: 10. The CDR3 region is CASSLDPPTGFNEQYF. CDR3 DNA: TGTGCCAGCAGCTTAGACCCACCGACAGGGTTTAACGAGCAGTACTTC.

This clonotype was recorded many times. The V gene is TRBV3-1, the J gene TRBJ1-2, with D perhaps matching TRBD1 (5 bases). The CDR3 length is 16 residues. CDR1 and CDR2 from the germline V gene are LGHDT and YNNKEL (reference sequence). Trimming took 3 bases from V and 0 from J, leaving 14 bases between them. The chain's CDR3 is CASSQRPGPSNYGYTF. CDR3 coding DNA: TGTGCCAGCAGCCAGAGACCGGGGCCTTCTAACTATGGCTACACCTTC.

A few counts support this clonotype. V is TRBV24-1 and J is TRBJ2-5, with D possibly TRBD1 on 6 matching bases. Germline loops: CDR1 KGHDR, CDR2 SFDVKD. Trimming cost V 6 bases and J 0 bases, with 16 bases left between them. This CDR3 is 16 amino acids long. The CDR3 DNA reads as TGTGCCACCAGTCCTGGGGGCAGGGATAACCAAGAGACCCAGTACTTC. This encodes CATSPGGRDNQETQYF.

The CDR3, as DNA: TGCAGTGCTAGAGCCCCCGGAGAGCAGTACTTC. Its translation is CSARAPGEQYF. The rearrangement uses TRBV20-1 and TRBJ2-7; unclear D gene. The CDR3 covers 11 residues. Germline CDR1 DFQATT, CDR2 SNEGSKA (reference sequence). The ends were cut back, 1 base at V and 7 bases at J, with 8 bases in the middle.

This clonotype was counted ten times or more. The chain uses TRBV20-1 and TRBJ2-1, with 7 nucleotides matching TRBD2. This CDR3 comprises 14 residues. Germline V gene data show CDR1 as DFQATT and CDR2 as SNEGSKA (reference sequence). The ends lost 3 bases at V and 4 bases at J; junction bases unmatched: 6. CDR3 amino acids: CSASLASGYNEQFF. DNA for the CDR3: TGCAGTGCTAGTTTGGCTAGCGGATACAATGAGCAGTTCTTC.

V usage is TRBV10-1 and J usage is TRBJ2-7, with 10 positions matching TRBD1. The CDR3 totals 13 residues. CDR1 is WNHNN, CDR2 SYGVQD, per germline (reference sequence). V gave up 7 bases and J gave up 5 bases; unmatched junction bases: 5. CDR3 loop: CASNPGTGDEQYF. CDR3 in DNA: TGCGCCAGCAACCCCGGGACAGGGGACGAGCAGTACTTC.

In DNA form, the CDR3 reads TGTGCCTGGAGAGCACCTGGACGGACCTATGGAAATGGCTACACCTTC. Its translation: CAWRAPGRTYGNGYTF. This sequence joins TRBV30 and TRBJ1-2; unclear D gene. Germline CDR1 GTSNPN, CDR2 SVGIG (reference sequence). CDR3 size: 16 residues. The V end lost 3 bases, the J end lost 6 bases, and 23 bases lay between the germline ends.

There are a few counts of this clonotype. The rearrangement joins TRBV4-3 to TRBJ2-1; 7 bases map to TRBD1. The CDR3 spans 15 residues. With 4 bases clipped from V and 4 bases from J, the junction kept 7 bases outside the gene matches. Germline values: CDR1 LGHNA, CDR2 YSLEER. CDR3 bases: TGCGCCAGCAGCCCGAACGGACAGGTTTACAATGAGCAGTTCTTC. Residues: CASSPNGQVYNEQFF.

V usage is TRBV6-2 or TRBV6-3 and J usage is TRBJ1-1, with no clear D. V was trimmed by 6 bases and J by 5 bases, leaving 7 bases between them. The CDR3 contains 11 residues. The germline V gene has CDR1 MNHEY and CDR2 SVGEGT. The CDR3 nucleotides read TGTGCCAGCAGCCCCTGGACTGAAGCTTTCTTT. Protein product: CASSPWTEAFF.

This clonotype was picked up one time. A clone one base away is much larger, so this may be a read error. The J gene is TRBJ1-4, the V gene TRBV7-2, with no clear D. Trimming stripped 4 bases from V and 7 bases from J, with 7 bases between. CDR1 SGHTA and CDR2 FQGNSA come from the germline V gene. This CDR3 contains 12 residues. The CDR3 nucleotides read TGTGCCAGCAGCTCCCCCGGTGAAAAACTGTTTTTT. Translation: CASSSPGEKLFF.

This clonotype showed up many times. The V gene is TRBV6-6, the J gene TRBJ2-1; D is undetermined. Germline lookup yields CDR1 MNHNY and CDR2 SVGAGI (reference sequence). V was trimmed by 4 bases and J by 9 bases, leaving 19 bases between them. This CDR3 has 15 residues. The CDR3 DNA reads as TGTGCCAGCAGTTCCCCCACCCTCCGTGGTGGTGAGCAGTTCTTC. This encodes CASSSPTLRGGEQFF.

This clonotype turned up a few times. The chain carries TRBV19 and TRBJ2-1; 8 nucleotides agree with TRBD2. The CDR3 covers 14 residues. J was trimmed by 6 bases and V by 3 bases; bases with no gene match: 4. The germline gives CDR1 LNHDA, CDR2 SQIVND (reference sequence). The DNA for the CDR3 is TGTGCCAGTAGTATCGGGGGGGCCGGCAATGAGCAGTTCTTC. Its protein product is CASSIGGAGNEQFF.

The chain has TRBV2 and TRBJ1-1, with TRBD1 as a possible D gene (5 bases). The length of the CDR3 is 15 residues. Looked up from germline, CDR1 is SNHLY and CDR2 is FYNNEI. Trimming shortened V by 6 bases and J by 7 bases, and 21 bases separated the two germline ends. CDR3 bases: TGTGCCAGCAGGGGGATTACCGGGACCGAGCTTGAAGCTTTCTTT. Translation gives CASRGITGTELEAFF.

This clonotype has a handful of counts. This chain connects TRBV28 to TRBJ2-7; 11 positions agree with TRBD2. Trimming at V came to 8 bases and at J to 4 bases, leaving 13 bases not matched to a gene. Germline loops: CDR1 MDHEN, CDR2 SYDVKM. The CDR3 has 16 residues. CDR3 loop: CASQGGGASGRYEQYF. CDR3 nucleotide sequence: TGTGCCAGCCAAGGGGGGGGTGCTAGCGGGAGGTACGAGCAGTACTTC.

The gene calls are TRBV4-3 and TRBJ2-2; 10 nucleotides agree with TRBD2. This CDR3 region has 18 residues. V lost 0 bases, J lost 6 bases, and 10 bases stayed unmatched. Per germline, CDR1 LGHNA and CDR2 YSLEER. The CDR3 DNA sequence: TGCGCCAGCAGCCAAGAGATAGCGGGAGGAGGCGAGTCCGGGGAGCTGTTTTTT. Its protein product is CASSQEIAGGGESGELFF.

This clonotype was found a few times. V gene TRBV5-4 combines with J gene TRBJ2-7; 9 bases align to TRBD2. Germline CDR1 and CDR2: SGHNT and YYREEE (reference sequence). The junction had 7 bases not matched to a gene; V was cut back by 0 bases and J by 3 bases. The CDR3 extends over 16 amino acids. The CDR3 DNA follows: TGTGCCAGCAGCTTGGATGGCGGGGGGGCAAGCTACGAGCAGTACTTC. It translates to CASSLDGGGASYEQYF.

CDR3 loop: CASSPQAGVNEQFF. CDR3 sequence (DNA): TGTGCCAGCTCACCTCAAGCGGGAGTCAATGAGCAGTTCTTC. The chain is built from TRBV18 and TRBJ2-1; 8 nucleotides align to TRBD2. Germline V lookup: CDR1 KGHSH, CDR2 LQKENI. V lost 3 bases, J lost 6 bases, and 4 bases stayed unmatched. The CDR3 length is 14 residues.

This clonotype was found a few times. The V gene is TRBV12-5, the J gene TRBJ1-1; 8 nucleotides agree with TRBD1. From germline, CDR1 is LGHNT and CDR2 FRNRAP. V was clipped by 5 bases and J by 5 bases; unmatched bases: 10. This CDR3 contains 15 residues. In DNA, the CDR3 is TGTGCTAGTGGTCCGAATACAGGGGGTGAAACTGAAGCTTTCTTT. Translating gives CASGPNTGGETEAFF. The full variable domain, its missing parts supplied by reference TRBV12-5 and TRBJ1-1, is DARVTQTPRHKVTEMGQEVTMRCQPILGHNTVFWYRQTMMQGLELLAYFRNRAPLDDSGMPKDRFSAEMPDATLATLKIQPSEPRDSAVYFCASGPNTGGETEAFFGQGTRLTVV.

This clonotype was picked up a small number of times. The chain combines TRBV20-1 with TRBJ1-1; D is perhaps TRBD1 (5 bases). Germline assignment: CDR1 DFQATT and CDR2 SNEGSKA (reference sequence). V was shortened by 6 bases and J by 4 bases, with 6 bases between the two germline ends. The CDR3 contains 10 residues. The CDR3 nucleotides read TGCAGTGCCAGGGCCACTGAAGCTTTCTTT. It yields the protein CSARATEAFF.

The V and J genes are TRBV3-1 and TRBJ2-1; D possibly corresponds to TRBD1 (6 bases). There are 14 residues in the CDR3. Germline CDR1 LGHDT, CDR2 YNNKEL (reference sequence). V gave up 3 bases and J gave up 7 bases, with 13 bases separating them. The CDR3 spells CASSQSGARNEQFF. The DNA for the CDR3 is TGTGCCAGCAGCCAGTCAGGGGCGAGGAATGAGCAGTTCTTC.

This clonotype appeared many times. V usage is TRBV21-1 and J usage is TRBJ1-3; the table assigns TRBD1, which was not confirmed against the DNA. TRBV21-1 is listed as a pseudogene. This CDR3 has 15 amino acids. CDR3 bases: TGTGCCAGCAGCGCCCGGACAGACTCTGGAAACACCATATATTTT. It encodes CASSARTDSGNTIYF.

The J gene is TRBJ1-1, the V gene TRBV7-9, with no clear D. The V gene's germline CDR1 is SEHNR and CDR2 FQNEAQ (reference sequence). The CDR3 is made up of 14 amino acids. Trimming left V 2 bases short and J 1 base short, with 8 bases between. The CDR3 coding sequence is TGTGCCAGCAGCTTACGGGCGGGGAACACTGAAGCTTTCTTT. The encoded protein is CASSLRAGNTEAFF.